This is a list of T cell receptor beta chains from one sample in a study of T cells after yellow fever vaccination. A single record per CDR3 protein comes from TCRdb applying MiXCR to the 5' RACE reads. The sample includes 40,000 to 55,000 distinct CDR3 sequences, less than 8.5% of them seen just once. The source material was CD8+ T cells not binding an NS4B(214-222) dextramer, sorted from PBMCs, sampled about 49 days after the first yellow fever vaccination. These TCRs come from a man aged 18 to 29 who received the YFV17D yellow fever vaccine. Each CDR3 is given with its conserved first and last residue. A D gene is named only where the DNA matches it firmly. Where a row states a size, it is once, few, many or the class of an expanded clone; other rows omit it.

>TRBJ2-1|18|TRBV4-1|.|TRBD2
TGCGCCAGCGGCCCAGGACCCCTTAGCGGGGGTATTTACAATGAGCAGTTCTTC
CASGPGPLSGGIYNEQFF
>TRBJ1-4|17|TRBV13|.|.
TGTGCCAGCAGCTCGGTGCGGGGAGATCCAACTAATGAAAAACTGTTTTTT
CASSSVRGDPTNEKLFF
>TRBJ1-5|15|TRBV5-5|.|TRBD1
TGTGCCAGCAGCTCCGTGGGACAGGGGACTCAGCCCCAGCATTTT
CASSSVGQGTQPQHF
>TRBJ1-2|17|TRBV5-1|many|TRBD1
TGCGCCAGCTGGTACGGGGACAGGGCCCCAAAGGATCCCGGCTACACCTTC
CASWYGDRAPKDPGYTF
>TRBJ2-2|14|TRBV6-1|many|TRBD2
TGTGCCAGCAGTGCTAGCGGCCCCACCGGGGAGCTGTTTTTT
CASSASGPTGELFF
>TRBJ2-7|12|TRBV5-4|.|TRBD1
TGTGCCAGCAGCTCGACAGGGGGCGAGCAGTACTTC
CASSSTGGEQYF
>TRBJ2-5|16|TRBV11-2|many|TRBD2
TGTGCCAGCAGCCCGGGACTAGCGGGGGTAGCGGAGACCCAGTACTTC
CASSPGLAGVAETQYF
>TRBJ1-5|15|TRBV12-3/TRBV12-4|few|TRBD1
TGTGCCAGCAGTTGGGGGGACAGGGACAATCAGCCCCAGCATTTT
CASSWGDRDNQPQHF
>TRBJ2-1|15|TRBV5-4|few|TRBD2
TGTGCCAGCAGCTTGCCTAGCGGGGGGTACAATGAGCAGTTCTTC
CASSLPSGGYNEQFF
>TRBJ1-1|17|TRBV4-1|.|.
TGCGCCAGCAGCCAACCCCTTGGGGACCTCGGGAACACTGAAGCTTTCTTT
CASSQPLGDLGNTEAFF
>TRBJ1-4|10|TRBV7-9|.|.
TGTGCCAGCAGCTTAGCTACGTTGTTTTTT
CASSLATLFF
>TRBJ1-4|18|TRBV27|.|TRBD1
TGTGCCAGCAGGATGACCGGGACAGGGCTCCCCGGGGGTGAAAAACTGTTTTTT
CASRMTGTGLPGGEKLFF
>TRBJ2-5|15|TRBV10-3|few|.
TGTGCCTCCGGGGGCGGGCAGGGGAGTCAGGAGACCCAGTACTTC
CASGGGQGSQETQYF
>TRBJ1-2|12|TRBV6-5|.|.
TGTGCCACTAAGGGACCGATTTATGGCTACACCTTC
CATKGPIYGYTF
>TRBJ2-1|13|TRBV11-2|many|.
TGTGCCAGCAGCTTAGACAGTGAGAATGAGCAGTTCTTC
CASSLDSENEQFF
>TRBJ2-7|14|TRBV7-8|many|TRBD1
TGTGCCAGCAGCGTCGGACAGGGTGCCTACGAGCAGTACTTC
CASSVGQGAYEQYF
>TRBJ1-1|15|TRBV29-1|.|TRBD1
TGCAGCGTTGAAGTTACAGGGGGACTGAACACTGAAGCTTTCTTT
CSVEVTGGLNTEAFF
>TRBJ1-2|13|TRBV5-1|few|.
TGCGCCAGCAGCTCCGGGCCGAACGGTGGCTACACCTTC
CASSSGPNGGYTF
>TRBJ2-2|14|TRBV10-3|.|.
TGTGCCATCATGGGGGGGCACAACACCGGGGAGCTGTTTTTT
CAIMGGHNTGELFF
>TRBJ2-7|15|TRBV27|few|TRBD1
TGTGCCAGCAGTTGGGGACAGGGGGTGGGATACGAGCAGTACTTC
CASSWGQGVGYEQYF
>TRBJ1-2|14|TRBV13|.|.
TGTGCCAGCAGCTTAAACGGGTTCAACTATGGCTACACCTTC
CASSLNGFNYGYTF
>TRBJ2-7|14|TRBV5-6|.|.
TGTGCCAGCAGCTGGACAGAAAGTTTCAACGAGCAGTACTTC
CASSWTESFNEQYF
>TRBJ2-5|15|TRBV27|.|TRBD2
TGTGCCAGCAGTTTGCGGGGGGGCCTACAAGAGACCCAGTACTTC
CASSLRGGLQETQYF
>TRBJ2-3|13|TRBV25-1|.|.
TGTGCCAGCAGCCTGGGGGCCACAGATACGCAGTATTTT
CASSLGATDTQYF
>TRBJ1-1|12|TRBV7-9|few|TRBD1
TGTGCCAGCAGCTCCAGGGGGACTGAAGCTTTCTTT
CASSSRGTEAFF
>TRBJ2-5|16|TRBV4-1|many|.
TGCGCCAGCAGCCAAGATCTCGGGGTTGTGGGAGAGACCCAGTACTTC
CASSQDLGVVGETQYF
>TRBJ2-7|14|TRBV7-8|.|.
TGTGCCAGCAGCCCGGACGCCCATTCCTACGAGCAGTACTTC
CASSPDAHSYEQYF
>TRBJ2-2|16|TRBV4-3|many|.
TGCGCCAGCAGCGACCGACAGGTTCGCGGTACCGGGGAGCTGTTTTTT
CASSDRQVRGTGELFF
>TRBJ2-6|16|TRBV4-1|few|TRBD1
TGCGCCAGCAGCCAAGGGACAGGGGCAGGGGCCAACGTCCTGACTTTC
CASSQGTGAGANVLTF
>TRBJ1-1|12|TRBV10-2|many|TRBD1
TGCGCCAGCAGCCCCAGGGGGTTTAGGGCTTTCTTT
CASSPRGFRAFF